This TCR beta chain was recorded in a study of T cells in Graves' hyperthyroidism and ophthalmopathy. CDR3 length equals 13 residues. V was cut by 6 bases and J by 7 bases, with 12 bases left in between. CDR1 and CDR2 from the germline V gene are SGHVS and FNYEAQ. Findings of the study overall: Ophthalmopathy cases were set apart from stable hyperthyroidism by a 13 V-J model. Blood also carried most thyroid clonotypes expanded above 0.001.

The source material, RNA transcripts, was used to amplify TCR beta CDR3 regions. The HTBI primer set served for first-round RT-PCR of the TCR CDR3. TCRdb called the multiplex PCR reads again in MiXCR, with one record for every CDR3 protein. The sample has 480,000 or so distinct CDR3 sequences, 46% seen once. Worth noting for this clonotype: Its antigen is unidentified.

Patients were excluded for uncontrolled infection, other autoimmune disease, pregnancy or lactation. Diagnosing involved the use of clinical symptoms, serum thyroxine and TRAb, thyroid ultrasound and orbital computed tomography. The sample comprised peripheral blood or thyroid tissue (not recorded which). The V gene is TRBV7-6, the J gene TRBJ2-2; no clear D gene. This clonotype originated in an adult woman with Graves' disease, either hyperthyroidism or ophthalmopathy (not recorded which). CDR3 sequence: CASSPVERGELFF. The DNA of the CDR3 is TGTGCCAGCAGTCCCGTTGAACGCGGGGAGCTGTTTTTT.